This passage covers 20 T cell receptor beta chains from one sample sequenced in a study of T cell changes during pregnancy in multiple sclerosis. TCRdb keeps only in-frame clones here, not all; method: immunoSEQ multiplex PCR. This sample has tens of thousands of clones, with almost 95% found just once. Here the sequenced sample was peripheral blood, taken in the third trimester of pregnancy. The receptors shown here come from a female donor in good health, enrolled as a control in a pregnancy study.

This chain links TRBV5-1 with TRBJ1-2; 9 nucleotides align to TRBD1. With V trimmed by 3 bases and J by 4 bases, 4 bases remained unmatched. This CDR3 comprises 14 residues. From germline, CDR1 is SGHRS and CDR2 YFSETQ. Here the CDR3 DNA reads TGCGCCAGCAGCTCGGGACAGGGAGTCTATGGCTACACCTTC. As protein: CASSSGQGVYGYTF.

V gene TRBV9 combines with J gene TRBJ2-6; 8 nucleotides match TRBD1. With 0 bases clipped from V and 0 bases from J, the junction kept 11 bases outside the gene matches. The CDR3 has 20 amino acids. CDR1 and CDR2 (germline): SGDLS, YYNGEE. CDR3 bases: TGTGCCAGCAGCGTAGGTACCCGGACAGGGTTGCTCTCTGGGGCCAACGTCCTGACTTTC. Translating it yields CASSVGTRTGLLSGANVLTF. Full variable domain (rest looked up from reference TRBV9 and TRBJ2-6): DSGVTQTPKHLITATGQRVTLRCSPRSGDLSVYWYQQSLDQGLQFLIQYYNGEERAKGNILERFSAQQFPDLHSELNLSSLELGDSALYFCASSVGTRTGLLSGANVLTFGAGSRLTVL.

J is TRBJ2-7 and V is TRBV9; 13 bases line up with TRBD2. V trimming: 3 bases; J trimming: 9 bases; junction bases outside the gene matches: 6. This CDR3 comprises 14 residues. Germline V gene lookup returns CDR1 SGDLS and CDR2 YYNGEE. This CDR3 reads CASSDGLAGVLQYF. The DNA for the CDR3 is TGTGCCAGCAGCGACGGACTAGCGGGAGTATTGCAGTACTTC.

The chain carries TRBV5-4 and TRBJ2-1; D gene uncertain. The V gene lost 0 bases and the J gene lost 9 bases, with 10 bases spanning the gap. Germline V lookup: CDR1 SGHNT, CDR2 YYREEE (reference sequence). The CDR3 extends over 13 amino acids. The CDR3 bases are TGTGCCAGCAGCTTGGTCATGGCCGCTGAGCAGTTCTTC. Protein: CASSLVMAAEQFF.

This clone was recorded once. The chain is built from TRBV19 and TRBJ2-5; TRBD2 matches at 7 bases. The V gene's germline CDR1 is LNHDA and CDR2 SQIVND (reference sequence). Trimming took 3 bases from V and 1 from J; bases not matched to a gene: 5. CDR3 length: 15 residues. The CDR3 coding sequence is TGTGCCAGTAGTATGGGGAGGGAGCTCCAAGAGACCCAGTACTTC. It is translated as CASSMGRELQETQYF.

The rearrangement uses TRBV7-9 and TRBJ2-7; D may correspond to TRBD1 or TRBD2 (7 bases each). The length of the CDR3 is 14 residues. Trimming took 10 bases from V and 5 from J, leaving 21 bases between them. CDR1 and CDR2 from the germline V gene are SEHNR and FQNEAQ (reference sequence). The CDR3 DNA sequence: TGTGCCACCAGGGGGGAAGGCGGGGGTCACGAGCAGTACTTC. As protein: CATRGEGGGHEQYF.

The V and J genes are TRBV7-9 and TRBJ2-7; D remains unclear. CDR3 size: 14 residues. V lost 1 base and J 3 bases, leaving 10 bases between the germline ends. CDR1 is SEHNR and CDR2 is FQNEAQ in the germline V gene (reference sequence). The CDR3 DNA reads TGTGCCAGCAGCTTAGTGGGCGTAGGCTACGAGCAGTACTTC. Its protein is CASSLVGVGYEQYF.

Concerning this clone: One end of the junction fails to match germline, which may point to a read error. In DNA form, the CDR3 reads TGTGCCTGGGCCTCACTACAGGGACTTAGCGGGAGAGGAGGCTTC. Its protein product is CAWASLQGLSGRGGF. This chain links TRBV30 with TRBJ2-7, with TRBD2 matching over 9 bases. Germline CDR1 reads GTSNPN; CDR2 reads SVGIG (reference sequence). This CDR3 has 15 residues.

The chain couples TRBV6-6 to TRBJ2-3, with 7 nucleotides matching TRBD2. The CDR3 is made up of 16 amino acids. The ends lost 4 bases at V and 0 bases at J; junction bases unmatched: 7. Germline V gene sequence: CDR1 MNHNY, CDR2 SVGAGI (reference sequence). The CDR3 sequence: CASSSALAASTDTQYF. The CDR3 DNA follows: TGTGCCAGCAGTTCTGCCCTAGCGGCGAGCACAGATACGCAGTATTTT.

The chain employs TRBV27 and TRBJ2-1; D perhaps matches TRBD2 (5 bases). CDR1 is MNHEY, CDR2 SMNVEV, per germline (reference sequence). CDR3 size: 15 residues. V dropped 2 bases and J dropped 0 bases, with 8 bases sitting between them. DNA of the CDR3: TGTGCCAGCAGTTTAGCACTAGGCTCCTACAATGAGCAGTTCTTC. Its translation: CASSLALGSYNEQFF.

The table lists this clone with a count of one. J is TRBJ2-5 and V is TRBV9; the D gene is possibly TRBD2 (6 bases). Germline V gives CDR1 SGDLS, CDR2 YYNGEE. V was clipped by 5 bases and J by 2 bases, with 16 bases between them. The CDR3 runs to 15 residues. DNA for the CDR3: TGTGCCAGCAGTGCGGGGTTGTATGGGCAAGAGACCCAGTACTTC. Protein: CASSAGLYGQETQYF.

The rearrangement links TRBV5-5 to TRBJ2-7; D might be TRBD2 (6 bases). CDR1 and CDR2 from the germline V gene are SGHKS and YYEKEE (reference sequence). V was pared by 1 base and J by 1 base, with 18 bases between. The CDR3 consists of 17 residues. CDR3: CASSLYSFGTLSYEQYF. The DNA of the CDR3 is TGTGCCAGCAGCTTGTATTCCTTCGGGACTCTTTCCTACGAGCAGTACTTC.

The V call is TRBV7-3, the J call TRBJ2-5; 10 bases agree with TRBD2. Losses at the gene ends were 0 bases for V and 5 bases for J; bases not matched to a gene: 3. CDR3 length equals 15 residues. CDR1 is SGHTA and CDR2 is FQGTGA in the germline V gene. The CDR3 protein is CASSLTAGGPETQYF. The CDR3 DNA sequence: TGTGCCAGCAGCTTAACAGCGGGAGGGCCGGAGACCCAGTACTTC.

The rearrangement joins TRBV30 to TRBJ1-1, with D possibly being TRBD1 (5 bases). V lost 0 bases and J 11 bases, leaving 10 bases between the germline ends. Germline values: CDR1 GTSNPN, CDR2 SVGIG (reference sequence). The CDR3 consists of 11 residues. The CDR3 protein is CAWSVDSGAFF. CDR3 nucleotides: TGTGCCTGGAGTGTAGACTCAGGGGCTTTCTTT.

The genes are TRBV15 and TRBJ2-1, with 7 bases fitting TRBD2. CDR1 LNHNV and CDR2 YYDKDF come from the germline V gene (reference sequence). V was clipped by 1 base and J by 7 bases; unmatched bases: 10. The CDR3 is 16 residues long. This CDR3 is CATSRGAWREMNEQFF. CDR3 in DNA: TGTGCCACCAGCAGAGGCGCGTGGCGGGAGATGAATGAGCAGTTCTTC.

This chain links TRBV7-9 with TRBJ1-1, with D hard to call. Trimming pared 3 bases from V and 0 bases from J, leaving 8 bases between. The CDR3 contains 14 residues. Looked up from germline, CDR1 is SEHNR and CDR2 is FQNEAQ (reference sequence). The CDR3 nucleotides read TGTGCCAGCAGCTTTTCTGTAATGAACACTGAAGCTTTCTTT. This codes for CASSFSVMNTEAFF. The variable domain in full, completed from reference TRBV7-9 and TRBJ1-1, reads DTGVSQNPRHKITKRGQNVTFRCDPISEHNRLYWYRQTLGQGPEFLTYFQNEAQLEKSRLLSDRFSAERPKGSFSTLEIQRTEQGDSAMYLCASSFSVMNTEAFFGQGTRLTVV.

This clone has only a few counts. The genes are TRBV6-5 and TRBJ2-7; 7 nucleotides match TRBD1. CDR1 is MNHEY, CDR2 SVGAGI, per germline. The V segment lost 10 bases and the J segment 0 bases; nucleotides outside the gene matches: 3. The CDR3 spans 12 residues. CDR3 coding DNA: TGTGCCACCAGGACAGGCTCCTACGAGCAGTACTTC. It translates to CATRTGSYEQYF.

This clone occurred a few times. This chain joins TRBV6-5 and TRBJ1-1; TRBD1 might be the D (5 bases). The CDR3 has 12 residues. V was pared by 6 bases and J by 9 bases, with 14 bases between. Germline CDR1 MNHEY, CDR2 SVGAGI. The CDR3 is CASSPPQGKAFF. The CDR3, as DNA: TGTGCCAGCAGCCCCCCCCAGGGTAAAGCTTTCTTT.

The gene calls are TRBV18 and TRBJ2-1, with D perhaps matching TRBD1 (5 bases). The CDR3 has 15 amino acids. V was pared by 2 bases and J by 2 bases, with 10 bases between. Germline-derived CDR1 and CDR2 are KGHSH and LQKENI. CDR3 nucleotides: TGTGCCAGCTCACCAAACACAGGAGCCTACAATGAGCAGTTCTTC. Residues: CASSPNTGAYNEQFF. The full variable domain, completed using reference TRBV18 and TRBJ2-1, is NAGVMQNPRHLVRRRGQEARLRCSPMKGHSHVYWYRQLPEEGLKFMVYLQKENIIDESGMPKERFSAEFPKEGPSILRIQQVVRGDSAAYFCASSPNTGAYNEQFFGPGTRLTVL.

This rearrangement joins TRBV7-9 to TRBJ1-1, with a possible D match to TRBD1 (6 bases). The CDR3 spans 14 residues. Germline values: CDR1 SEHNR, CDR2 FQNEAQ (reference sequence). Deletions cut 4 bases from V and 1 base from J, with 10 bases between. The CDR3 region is CASSSGVQNTEAFF. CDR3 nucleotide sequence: TGTGCCAGCAGCTCAGGGGTGCAGAACACTGAAGCTTTCTTT.